A selection of T cell receptor beta chains follows, all from one sample in a study of a mutant IDH1 vaccine in newly diagnosed glioma. Antigen specificity for these receptors is unknown. Clones were sequenced by immunoSEQ multiplex PCR, and TCRdb holds only the in-frame ones, with some missing. The sample includes around 120,000 clones, about 80% of them seen just once. Sample: PBMCs, taken from a glioma patient whose treatment included an IDH1 peptide vaccine. These receptors all come from a man in his forties or fifties with glioma. The CDR3 runs from the conserved cysteine through the conserved F or W. D genes are given only for firm matches. Some rows mark clone size as missing; the rest say once, few, many or name a class of expanded clone.

J gene,clone size,V gene,D gene,CDR3 protein,CDR3 DNA
TRBJ1-4,NA,TRBV7-8,NA,CASMGATNEKLFF,TGTGCCAGCATGGGGGCAACTAATGAAAAACTGTTTTTT
TRBJ1-1,NA,TRBV5-4,NA,CASSLRGEATEAFF,TGTGCCAGCAGCTTAAGGGGCGAGGCCACTGAAGCTTTCTTT
TRBJ1-6,NA,TRBV7-2,NA,CASSLDHRGRSPLHF,TGTGCCAGCAGCTTAGATCATCGCGGCAGGTCACCCCTCCACTTT
TRBJ2-2,few,TRBV30,TRBD2,CAWTRRLAGLGELFF,TGTGCCTGGACGAGGCGACTAGCGGGACTCGGGGAGCTGTTTTTT
TRBJ1-2,many,TRBV4-3,NA,CASSNQDRSYGYTF,TGCGCCAGCAGCAACCAAGACCGGTCCTATGGCTACACCTTC
TRBJ2-2,NA,TRBV11-3,TRBD1,CASSRDRVTTGELFF,TGTGCCAGCAGCCGCGACAGGGTGACCACCGGGGAGCTGTTTTTT
TRBJ2-5,NA,TRBV7-2,TRBD2,CASSLVPPLAGYQETQYF,TGTGCCAGCAGCTTAGTCCCACCACTAGCGGGGTACCAAGAGACCCAGTACTTC
TRBJ2-1,NA,TRBV9,NA,CASSPRDGYNEQFF,TGTGCCAGCAGCCCCCGGGACGGTTACAATGAGCAGTTCTTC
TRBJ1-6,NA,TRBV5-4,NA,CASRPRTVADNSPLHF,TGTGCCAGCAGACCTCGGACAGTAGCTGATAATTCACCCCTCCACTTT
TRBJ1-2,NA,TRBV19,NA,CASSPGGVRYTF,TGTGCCAGTAGTCCCGGCGGGGTCCGCTACACCTTC
TRBJ2-5,NA,TRBV9,NA,CASSVRRGAEETQYF,TGTGCCAGCAGCGTACGTCGGGGGGCGGAAGAGACCCAGTACTTC
TRBJ1-3,few,TRBV5-6,NA,CASAAGFGNTIYF,TGTGCCAGCGCCGCTGGGTTCGGAAACACCATATATTTT
TRBJ2-2,NA,TRBV7-3,TRBD1,CASSTTGGWTGELFF,TGTGCCAGCAGCACCACAGGGGGCTGGACCGGGGAGCTGTTTTTT
TRBJ1-4,NA,TRBV28,TRBD1,CASSTQGGHEKLFF,TGTGCCAGCAGTACACAGGGGGGTCATGAAAAACTGTTTTTT
TRBJ1-5,NA,TRBV15,NA,CATSSRGPQHF,TGTGCCACCAGCAGTCGAGGGCCCCAGCATTTT
TRBJ2-1,few,TRBV18,NA,CASSRDFYNEQFF,TGTGCCAGCTCAAGGGACTTCTACAATGAGCAGTTCTTC
TRBJ1-6,NA,TRBV5-1,NA,CASSSGTGNSPLHF,TGCGCCAGCAGCTCCGGGACGGGAAATTCACCCCTCCACTTT